Following are 23 T cell receptor beta chains from one sample sequenced in a study of identifying expanded T cells in peripheral blood. Using immunoSEQ multiplex PCR, the repertoire was profiled, and TCRdb retains in-frame clones only, with some absent. The sample includes 110,000 or so clones, 88% of them seen just once. The specimen sequenced was blood. The receptors were gathered from a person between 18 and 75 years old in good health.

V gene TRBV5-1 combines with J gene TRBJ1-5; D might be TRBD1 (5 bases). The CDR3 spans 15 residues. V was shortened by 0 bases and J by 5 bases, with 12 bases between the two germline ends. The germline CDR1 and CDR2 sequences are SGHRS and YFSETQ. DNA for the CDR3: TGCGCCAGCAGCTTGGCGGGGCGGTACGATCAGCCCCAGCATTTT. Its protein is CASSLAGRYDQPQHF.

This sequence joins TRBV27 and TRBJ1-2; D gene uncertain. The CDR3 length is 15 residues. The germline V and J ends were trimmed by 5 bases and 5 bases, with 18 bases remaining between them. Germline V gene data show CDR1 as MNHEY and CDR2 as SMNVEV (reference sequence). CDR3 amino acids: CASSPTRAVGYGYTF. DNA for the CDR3: TGTGCCAGCAGTCCCACCCGAGCAGTTGGGTATGGCTACACCTTC.

This clone has a single count. The rearrangement joins TRBV5-1 to TRBJ2-5; D unresolved. The J call is uncertain, as TRBJ2-7 better fits the DNA end. The germline V gene has CDR1 SGHRS and CDR2 YFSETQ. This CDR3 is 14 amino acids long. This chain's CDR3 is CASSLDTESYEQYF. The CDR3 bases are TGCGCCAGCAGCTTGGACACTGAATCCTACGAGCAGTACTTC.

The chain uses TRBV5-5 and TRBJ1-4; D is unresolved. V was shortened by 0 bases and J by 9 bases, with 9 bases between the two germline ends. The CDR3 covers 13 residues. Germline V gene sequence: CDR1 SGHKS, CDR2 YYEKEE (reference sequence). The CDR3 spells CASSLEDLKKLFF. For the CDR3, the DNA is TGTGCCAGCAGCTTGGAGGATTTGAAAAAACTGTTTTTT. Together with reference TRBV5-5 and TRBJ1-4, the CDR3 gives the full variable domain: DAGVTQSPTHLIKTRGQQVTLRCSPISGHKSVSWYQQVLGQGPQFIFQYYEKEERGRGNFPDRFSARQFPNYSSELNVNALLLGDSALYLCASSLEDLKKLFFGSGTQLSVL.

The V and J genes are TRBV4-1 and TRBJ1-1; TRBD1 aligns across 7 bases. This CDR3 region has 15 residues. Losses at the gene ends were 4 bases for V and 2 bases for J; bases not matched to a gene: 7. Germline assignment: CDR1 MGHRA and CDR2 YSYEKL. CDR3 coding DNA: TGCGCCAGCAGCCCAGTCGGACAGGCAAACACTGAAGCTTTCTTT. It specifies CASSPVGQANTEAFF.

The chain carries TRBV7-7 and TRBJ2-5; TRBD2 might be the D (5 bases). This CDR3 has 15 amino acids. Germline-derived CDR1 and CDR2 are SSHAT and FNYEAQ (reference sequence). Trimming removed 5 bases at V and 4 bases at J, with 17 bases between. The CDR3 protein is CASSLAPDGVETQYF. In DNA form, the CDR3 reads TGTGCCAGCAGCCTTGCACCGGACGGGGTAGAGACCCAGTACTTC.

The V gene is TRBV7-9, the J gene TRBJ2-7; 7 bases are shared with TRBD1. Germline V gene data show CDR1 as SEHNR and CDR2 as FQNEAQ (reference sequence). This CDR3 contains 12 residues. V dropped 10 bases and J dropped 3; count of bases not matched to a gene: 6. This chain's CDR3 is CATSGTVYEQYF. The CDR3 nucleotides read TGTGCCACCTCCGGGACAGTCTACGAGCAGTACTTC.

V is TRBV7-2 and J is TRBJ1-1; D unresolved. The germline V gene encodes CDR1 SGHTA and CDR2 FQGNSA. V lost 2 bases and J lost 5, with 6 bases in between. This CDR3 is 12 amino acids long. CDR3 nucleotides: TGTGCCAGCAGCTTAAGGAGGACTGAAGCTTTCTTT. It translates to CASSLRRTEAFF.

This clone was seen a handful of times. The V and J genes are TRBV2 and TRBJ1-2, with D unresolved. Germline CDR1 and CDR2: SNHLY and FYNNEI. Trimming took 2 bases from V and 6 from J, leaving 7 bases between them. The CDR3 is 12 residues long. The CDR3 here is CASSERSNGYTF. As DNA, the CDR3 is TGTGCCAGCAGTGAACGGAGTAATGGCTACACCTTC.

This clone was observed a single time. This chain connects TRBV11-2 to TRBJ1-1; no clear D. This CDR3 has 15 residues. CDR1 is SGHAT, CDR2 FQNNGV, per germline. Trimming left V 5 bases short and J 6 bases short, with 19 bases between. CDR3 in DNA: TGTGCCAGCAGCCCTTGGACGGGATTAAGTTCTGAAGCTTTCTTT. Translation gives CASSPWTGLSSEAFF.

This clone was picked up a small number of times. V and J are TRBV19 and TRBJ1-5; D is possibly TRBD1 (5 bases). This CDR3 is built from 14 residues. Germline CDR1 and CDR2: LNHDA and SQIVND (reference sequence). V lost 4 bases and J 5 bases, leaving 12 bases between the germline ends. The CDR3 reads CASSKGRADQPQHF. The CDR3 bases are TGTGCCAGTAGTAAGGGCAGGGCGGATCAGCCCCAGCATTTT.

This clone was picked up a small number of times. The V gene is TRBV5-1, the J gene TRBJ2-7, with D perhaps TRBD1 (5 bases). The CDR3 is 15 amino acids. The ends were cut back, 0 bases at V and 5 bases at J, with 15 bases in the middle. Germline assignment: CDR1 SGHRS and CDR2 YFSETQ. The CDR3 nucleotides are TGCGCCAGCAGCTTGGCCACAGGTCTGCACGACGAGCAGTACTTC. This codes for CASSLATGLHDEQYF.

This clone turned up a few times. The chain joins TRBV6-5 to TRBJ2-5; no definite D call. Trimming removed 2 bases at V and 2 bases at J, with 9 bases between. This CDR3 has 14 amino acids. Germline values: CDR1 MNHEY, CDR2 SVGAGI. The CDR3 bases are TGTGCCAGCAGTTACGCCGGACCTCAAGAGACCCAGTACTTC. Protein: CASSYAGPQETQYF.

This chain connects TRBV11-2 to TRBJ2-5, with 7 nucleotides matching TRBD1. The CDR3 runs to 16 residues. Losses at the gene ends were 1 base for V and 5 bases for J; bases not matched to a gene: 10. CDR1 SGHAT and CDR2 FQNNGV come from the germline V gene. The CDR3 region has the DNA TGTGCCAGCAGCTTAGTCTTGGGGACAGTTCTTGAGACCCAGTACTTC. This codes for CASSLVLGTVLETQYF. The full variable domain, its missing parts supplied by reference TRBV11-2 and TRBJ2-5, is EAGVAQSPRYKIIEKRQSVAFWCNPISGHATLYWYQQILGQGPKLLIQFQNNGVVDDSQLPKDRFSAERLKGVDSTLKIQPAKLEDSAVYLCASSLVLGTVLETQYFGPGTRLLVL.

Concerning this clone itself: This sample includes further DNA sequences coding for the same CDR3. This chain connects TRBV15 to TRBJ1-2, with TRBD1 identical over 7 bases. CDR3 length equals 12 residues. V shed 3 bases and J 6 bases; nucleotides not matched to a gene: 1. CDR1 and CDR2 from the germline V gene are LNHNV and YYDKDF (reference sequence). CDR3: CATSSDRDGYTF. As DNA, the CDR3 is TGTGCCACCAGCAGTGACAGGGATGGCTACACCTTC. The full variable domain, its missing parts supplied by reference TRBV15 and TRBJ1-2, is DAMVIQNPRYQVTQFGKPVTLSCSQTLNHNVMYWYQQKSSQAPKLLFHYYDKDFNNEADTPDNFQSRRPNTSFCFLDIRSPGLGDTAMYLCATSSDRDGYTFGSGTRLTVV.

The chain employs TRBV6-5 and TRBJ1-3; tentatively, D is TRBD1 (6 bases). CDR3 length: 12 amino acids. The V gene lost 6 bases and the J gene lost 4 bases, with 7 bases spanning the gap. Germline V CDR1 and CDR2: MNHEY, SVGAGI. CDR3 DNA: TGTGCCAGCAGCGGACAGGGAAACACCATATATTTT. It is translated as CASSGQGNTIYF.

CDR3 sequence: CASSLSRGNTEAFF. CDR3 coding DNA: TGTGCCAGCAGCTTAAGTAGGGGAAACACTGAAGCTTTCTTT. The genes are TRBV11-2 and TRBJ1-1; D possibly corresponds to TRBD1 (5 bases). V was trimmed by 2 bases and J by 2 bases, leaving 9 bases between them. This CDR3 spans 14 amino acids. Germline V gene lookup returns CDR1 SGHAT and CDR2 FQNNGV.

V gene TRBV9 combines with J gene TRBJ1-2; 7 bases line up with TRBD1. Germline assignment: CDR1 SGDLS and CDR2 YYNGEE. The CDR3 extends over 15 amino acids. V lost 0 bases and J lost 4; bases outside the gene matches: 6. CDR3 protein: CASSVDGAGGYGYTF. CDR3 in DNA: TGTGCCAGCAGCGTAGACGGGGCAGGGGGCTATGGCTACACCTTC.

CDR3 protein: CASSVAVRGELFF. CDR3 nucleotide sequence: TGTGCCAGCAGCGTAGCGGTTAGAGGGGAGCTGTTTTTT. The V and J genes are TRBV9 and TRBJ2-2; D gene uncertain. This CDR3 spans 13 amino acids. The germline V gene encodes CDR1 SGDLS and CDR2 YYNGEE. The V end was cut by 0 bases, the J end by 8 bases, with 8 bases between.

The gene calls are TRBV19 and TRBJ1-1, with 7 bases lining up with TRBD1. The CDR3 runs 11 residues. J was trimmed by 10 bases and V by 6 bases; bases with no gene match: 5. The germline CDR1 and CDR2 sequences are LNHDA and SQIVND (reference sequence). The CDR3 sequence is CASRQGIAAFF. The CDR3 DNA reads TGTGCCAGTAGACAGGGGATTGCAGCTTTCTTT.

The V and J genes are TRBV18 and TRBJ1-2; the D is unclear. CDR1 and CDR2 (germline): KGHSH, LQKENI. There are 16 residues in the CDR3. Between the trimmed V and J ends, which lost 1 base and 7 bases, there was a span of 19 bases. CDR3 in DNA: TGTGCCAGCTCACCACAGGACTCAACGAAACGTGGTGGCTACACCTTC. This codes for CASSPQDSTKRGGYTF.

J is TRBJ2-5 and V is TRBV7-2; 7 positions agree with TRBD1. Matching the DNA end better, TRBJ2-7 makes the J call doubtful. The length of the CDR3 is 15 residues. CDR1 is SGHTA, CDR2 FQGNSA, per germline. DNA of the CDR3: TGTGCCAGCAGCTTAGGGGGGACAGAAGCCTACGAGCAGTACTTC. Amino acid sequence: CASSLGGTEAYEQYF.

This clone was counted between two and nine times. The chain is built from TRBV6-6 and TRBJ2-4; TRBD2 agrees at 8 bases. The CDR3 is made up of 15 amino acids. Germline lookup yields CDR1 MNHNY and CDR2 SVGAGI (reference sequence). V shed 6 bases and J 0 bases; nucleotides not matched to a gene: 4. CDR3 DNA: TGTGCCAGCAGCTCGGGAGGGGAAGCCAAAAACATTCAGTACTTC. Translating it yields CASSSGGEAKNIQYF.